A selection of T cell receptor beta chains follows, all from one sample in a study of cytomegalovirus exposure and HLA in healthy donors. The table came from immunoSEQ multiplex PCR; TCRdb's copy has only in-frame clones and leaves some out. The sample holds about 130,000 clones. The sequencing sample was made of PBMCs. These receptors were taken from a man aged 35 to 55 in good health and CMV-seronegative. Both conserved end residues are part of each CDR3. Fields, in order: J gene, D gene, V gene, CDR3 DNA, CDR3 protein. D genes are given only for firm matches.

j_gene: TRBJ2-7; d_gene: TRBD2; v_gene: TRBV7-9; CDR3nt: TGTGCCAGCAACCGGGGGGGGACTAGCGTATACGAGCAGTACTTC; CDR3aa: CASNRGGTSVYEQYF
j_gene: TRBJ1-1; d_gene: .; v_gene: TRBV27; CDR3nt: TGTGCCAGCCTCACCCACGGGGAGGAGGCTTTCTTT; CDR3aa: CASLTHGEEAFF
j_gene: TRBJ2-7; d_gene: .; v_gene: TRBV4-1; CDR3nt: TGCGCCAGCAGACCTAACCCAGCGGAGCGCTACGAGCAGTACTTC; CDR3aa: CASRPNPAERYEQYF
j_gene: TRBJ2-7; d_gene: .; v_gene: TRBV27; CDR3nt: TGTGCCACGCCGACTTTAGGGGGAGCCTACGAGCAGTACTTC; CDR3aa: CATPTLGGAYEQYF
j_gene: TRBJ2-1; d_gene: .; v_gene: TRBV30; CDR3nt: TGTGCCTGGAGTGGGACCTTCGAAGGGGATGAGCAGTTCTTC; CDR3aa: CAWSGTFEGDEQFF
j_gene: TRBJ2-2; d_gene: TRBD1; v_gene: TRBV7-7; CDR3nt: TGTGCTAGCAGCTGGTCGACAGGGGGCTACGGGGAGCTGTTTTTT; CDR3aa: CASSWSTGGYGELFF
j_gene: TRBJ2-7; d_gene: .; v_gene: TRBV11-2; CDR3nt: TGTGCCAGCAGGGCCCCGCGGATGGCTCTCGAGCAGTACTTC; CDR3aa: CASRAPRMALEQYF
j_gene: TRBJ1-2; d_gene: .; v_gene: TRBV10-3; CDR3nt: TGTGCCACACAACAGACTAACTATGGCTACACCTTC; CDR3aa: CATQQTNYGYTF
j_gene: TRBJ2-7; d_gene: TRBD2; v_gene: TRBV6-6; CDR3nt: TGTGCCAGCAGAACTAGCGGGAGGAACTACGAGCAGTACTTC; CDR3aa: CASRTSGRNYEQYF
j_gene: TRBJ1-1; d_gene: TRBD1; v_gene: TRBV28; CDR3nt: TGTGCCACTGGGTGGGGTCCAGGGGGATTGGCTGGCACTGAAGCTTTCTTT; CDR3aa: CATGWGPGGLAGTEAFF